These T cell receptor beta chains were read from a single sample in a study of CD8+CD57+ T cells in acquired aplastic anemia. In TCRdb, the reads were re-called with MiXCR into one record per CDR3 protein. This repertoire shows 150,000 to 200,000 distinct CDR3 sequences, about 45% found once; its top ten account for about 1%. Sequencing was carried out using sorted CD4+, CD8+, or CD8+CD57+ T cells (not recorded which) from PBMCs. All receptors come from a human donor with aplastic anemia. The CDR3 runs from the conserved cysteine through the conserved F or W. Each record gives: D gene, J gene, clone size, V gene, CDR3 DNA, CDR3 protein. The D gene is left open where the match is weak. Some rows have no size entry. The others give once, few or many, or a class for an expanded clone.

TRBD1 TRBJ1-6 once TRBV10-3 TGTGCCATCAGACCGACAGGGACTAATTCACCCCTCCACTTT CAIRPTGTNSPLHF
NA TRBJ1-2 few TRBV7-9 TGTGCCAGCGACCGGGCAGGCGCTTATGGCTACACCTTC CASDRAGAYGYTF
TRBD2 TRBJ2-1 once TRBV2 TGTGCCACCGGACTAGCGGGAGAACAGTTCTTC CATGLAGEQFF
NA TRBJ1-2 NA TRBV2 TGTGCCAGCAGTGAAGGGGAGCGTTATGGCTACACCTTC CASSEGERYGYTF
NA TRBJ2-7 NA TRBV7-6 TGTGCCAGCAGCTCCCGGGACACCCCTTCCTACGAGCAGTACTTC CASSSRDTPSYEQYF
NA TRBJ1-1 NA TRBV14 TGTGCCAGCAGCCACAGGAACACTTGGGCTGAAGCTTTCTTT CASSHRNTWAEAFF
NA TRBJ1-6 many TRBV27 TGTGCCAGCAGTGTTAGCCGAGGAGGTTATAATTCACCCCTCCACTTT CASSVSRGGYNSPLHF
NA TRBJ2-2 NA TRBV5-4 TGTGCCAGCAGCGTGACCGGACGGGTGGGGGACACCGGGGAGCTGTTTTTT CASSVTGRVGDTGELFF
TRBD1 TRBJ1-5 NA TRBV20-1 TGCAGTGCTAGCCCCCCAGGGGGCCACCAGCCCCAGCATTTT CSASPPGGHQPQHF
TRBD2 TRBJ2-3 few TRBV4-3 TGCGCCAGCAGCCAAGAGGAGGGACTAGCGGGGGGGGCGGGAGATACGCAGTATTTT CASSQEEGLAGGAGDTQYF